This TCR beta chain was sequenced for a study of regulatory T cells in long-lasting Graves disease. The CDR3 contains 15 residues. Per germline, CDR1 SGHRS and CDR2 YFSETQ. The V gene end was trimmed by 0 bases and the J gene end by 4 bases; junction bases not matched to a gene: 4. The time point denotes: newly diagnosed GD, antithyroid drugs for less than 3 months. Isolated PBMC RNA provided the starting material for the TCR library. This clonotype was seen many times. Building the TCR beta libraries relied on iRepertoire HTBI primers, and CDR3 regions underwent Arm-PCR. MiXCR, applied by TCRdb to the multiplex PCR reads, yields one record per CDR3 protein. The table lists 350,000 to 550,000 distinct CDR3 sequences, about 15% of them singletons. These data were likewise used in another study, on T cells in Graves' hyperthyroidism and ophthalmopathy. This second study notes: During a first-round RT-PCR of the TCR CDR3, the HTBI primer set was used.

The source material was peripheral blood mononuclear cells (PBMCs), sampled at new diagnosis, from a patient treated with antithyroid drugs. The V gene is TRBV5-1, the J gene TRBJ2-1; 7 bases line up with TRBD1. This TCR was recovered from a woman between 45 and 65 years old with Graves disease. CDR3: CASSLAQGQYNEQFF. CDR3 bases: TGCGCCAGCAGCTTGGCCCAGGGACAGTACAATGAGCAGTTCTTC.